The entry that follows covers one TCR beta chain sequence. The target antigen is unknown. This entry belongs to a study of cytomegalovirus exposure and HLA in healthy donors. Study observations and caveats: For presence/absence analyses, sequencing depth was assumed to be roughly uniform across donors. As a later analysis showed, several of the most significant clusters appeared to be linked to common viral pathogens. Looking again later, the authors saw that most CMV-associated TCR beta chains seemed HLA-restricted. Prior analysis indicated that the majority of TCR beta V segments exhibited productivity approximately 87% or approximately 30% of the time.

Germline V gene sequence: CDR1 SGDLS, CDR2 YYNGEE. The CDR3 has 14 amino acids. V lost 4 bases, J lost 7 bases, and 18 bases lay in between. PCR involved 60 Vbeta and 13 Jbeta primers. Clones were read by immunoSEQ multiplex PCR, and TCRdb kept only the in-frame ones, dropping some. Of tens of thousands of clones detected, about 78% appear once; the ten largest clones hold 3% to 4%. Sequencing input: PBMCs. The sequence derives from a woman aged 25 to 39 in good health and CMV-seronegative. The rearrangement links TRBV9 to TRBJ2-7; perhaps TRBD1 as D (6 bases). This CDR3 reads CASSPLQGFREQYF. CDR3 DNA: TGTGCCAGCAGCCCATTACAGGGTTTTAGGGAGCAGTACTTC.